Below are 24 T cell receptor beta chains sequenced from a single sample in a study of blood T cell repertoires in COVID-19. TCRdb's copy holds only in-frame clones and misses some; the assay was immunoSEQ multiplex PCR. The table includes over 250,000 clones, 80% to 90% detected once. The sequencing input was peripheral blood. These receptor sequences come from a woman in her sixties or seventies with acute or convalescent COVID-19.

The chain couples TRBV18 to TRBJ2-3; D is possibly TRBD2 (6 bases). From germline, CDR1 is KGHSH and CDR2 LQKENI. V was clipped by 2 bases and J by 1 base, with 10 bases between them. This CDR3 contains 15 residues. The CDR3, as DNA: TGTGCCAGCTCACCAGGGCGGGGAGGCACAGATACGCAGTATTTT. Protein sequence: CASSPGRGGTDTQYF.

V is TRBV9 and J is TRBJ2-3; maybe TRBD2 (6 bases). The CDR3 totals 14 residues. Germline V gene sequence: CDR1 SGDLS, CDR2 YYNGEE. V was pared by 3 bases and J by 1 base, with 9 bases between. This chain's CDR3 is CASSEGLGTDTQYF. CDR3 coding DNA: TGTGCCAGCAGCGAGGGACTTGGCACAGATACGCAGTATTTT.

The V call is TRBV3-1 (or the pseudogene TRBV3-2), the J call TRBJ1-2, with TRBD1 matching 7 bases. Trimming removed 5 bases from V and 4 bases from J; junction bases left unmatched: 7. The CDR3 is 14 amino acids. Looked up from germline, CDR1 is LGHDT and CDR2 is YNNKEL (reference sequence). The DNA for the CDR3 is TGTGCCAGCAGCTATACGGGGACAGCCTATGGCTACACCTTC. Its translation: CASSYTGTAYGYTF.

This chain joins TRBV6-6 and TRBJ2-7; 7 bases are a match to TRBD1. The germline gives CDR1 MNHNY, CDR2 SVGAGI (reference sequence). V shed 2 bases, J shed 3 bases, and the junction held 4 bases outside the gene matches. This CDR3 has 14 residues. CDR3 protein: CASSYGAGGYEQYF. For the CDR3, the DNA is TGTGCCAGCAGTTACGGGGCAGGGGGCTACGAGCAGTACTTC.

V and J are TRBV2 and TRBJ2-5, with D perhaps TRBD2 (6 bases). The CDR3 has 13 residues. V lost 9 bases, J lost 4 bases, and 15 bases lay in between. Looked up from germline, CDR1 is SNHLY and CDR2 is FYNNEI. The CDR3 sequence is CASASGQGETQYF. Written as DNA, the CDR3 is TGTGCCAGTGCGAGCGGGCAGGGAGAGACCCAGTACTTC.

J is TRBJ1-1 and V is TRBV5-1; D is uncertain. Trimming stripped 4 bases from V and 0 bases from J, with 7 bases between. CDR1 and CDR2 (germline): SGHRS, YFSETQ. The CDR3 loop spans 13 amino acids. CDR3 DNA: TGCGCCAGCAGCGTAGAGATGAACACTGAAGCTTTCTTT. Its translation: CASSVEMNTEAFF.

This chain joins TRBV30 and TRBJ1-2; D is ambiguous. The CDR3 consists of 15 residues. Germline V CDR1 and CDR2: GTSNPN, SVGIG (reference sequence). Trimming stripped 2 bases from V and 4 bases from J, with 17 bases between. The CDR3 spells CAWSTDQIHLYGYTF. CDR3 nucleotides: TGTGCCTGGAGTACCGATCAGATTCACCTCTATGGCTACACCTTC. Supplemented by reference TRBV30 and TRBJ1-2, the full variable domain reads SQTIHQWPATLVQPVGSPLSLECTVEGTSNPNLYWYRQAAGRGLQLLFYSVGIGQISSEVPQNLSASRPQDRQFILSSKKLLLSDSGFYLCAWSTDQIHLYGYTFGSGTRLTVV.

This rearrangement joins TRBV7-3 to TRBJ2-1; no definite D call. The CDR3 runs to 13 residues. V shed 3 bases and J shed 4 bases, with 7 bases lying between them. CDR1 is SGHTA and CDR2 is FQGTGA in the germline V gene. DNA for the CDR3: TGTGCCAGCAGCTTGGCTCGTTACAATGAGCAGTTCTTC. Its protein product is CASSLARYNEQFF.

The sample holds a few counts of this clone. The chain carries TRBV4-1 and TRBJ1-3; 7 positions agree with TRBD1. Per the germline V gene, CDR1 is MGHRA and CDR2 is YSYEKL. The CDR3 has 15 residues. Trimming removed 2 bases from V and 3 bases from J; junction bases left unmatched: 4. The CDR3 sequence: CASSQYDRVGNTIYF. Here the CDR3 DNA reads TGCGCCAGCAGCCAATACGACAGGGTTGGAAACACCATATATTTT.

The chain joins TRBV3-1 (or the pseudogene TRBV3-2) to TRBJ2-4; no definite D call. CDR1 is LGHDT and CDR2 is YNNKEL in the germline V gene (reference sequence). This CDR3 has 14 residues. The V gene lost 2 bases and the J gene lost 0 bases, with 5 bases spanning the gap. The chain's CDR3 is CASSQRGAKNIQYF. The CDR3 nucleotides read TGTGCCAGCAGCCAACGCGGAGCCAAAAACATTCAGTACTTC.

V and J are TRBV11-2 and TRBJ1-2; D may be TRBD1 (5 bases). The germline CDR1 and CDR2 sequences are SGHAT and FQNNGV. The germline V and J ends were trimmed by 2 bases and 8 bases, with 15 bases remaining between them. The CDR3 is 14 residues long. CDR3 DNA: TGTGCCAGCAGCTTATTAGCAGGGATCGACGGCTACACCTTC. It encodes CASSLLAGIDGYTF.

The chain couples TRBV4-1 to TRBJ2-5, with D perhaps TRBD2 (5 bases). The germline gives CDR1 MGHRA, CDR2 YSYEKL. V lost 1 base and J lost 5, with 17 bases in between. The CDR3 consists of 16 residues. CDR3 bases: TGCGCCAGCAGCCAAGGGTCTAGTGGAGGCGAGGAGACCCAGTACTTC. Its translation: CASSQGSSGGEETQYF.

This clone was detected only a few times. The chain is built from TRBV10-1 and TRBJ2-3; 7 nucleotides line up with TRBD1. The ends lost 8 bases at V and 6 bases at J; junction bases unmatched: 11. The germline V gene has CDR1 WNHNN and CDR2 SYGVQD (reference sequence). The CDR3 is made up of 14 amino acids. CDR3 in DNA: TGCGCCAGCTCTGGAGGAAGGGGGCTGGATACGCAGTATTTT. It translates to CASSGGRGLDTQYF.

This rearrangement joins TRBV5-1 to TRBJ2-1; TRBD2 aligns across 7 bases. The CDR3 totals 14 residues. Germline CDR1 is SGHRS and CDR2 is YFSETQ. V dropped 4 bases and J dropped 10; count of bases not matched to a gene: 11. DNA of the CDR3: TGCGCCAGCAGCCGGGAGCGGAGGGAGGGCGAGCAGTTCTTC. Its protein is CASSRERREGEQFF.

The CDR3: CASSSPGTGQETQYF. In DNA form, the CDR3 reads TGTGCCAGCAGCTCCCCCGGGACAGGACAAGAGACCCAGTACTTC. The V and J genes are TRBV7-2 and TRBJ2-5; 8 bases agree with TRBD1. Per germline, CDR1 SGHTA and CDR2 FQGNSA. This CDR3 comprises 15 residues. V shed 4 bases and J 2 bases; nucleotides not matched to a gene: 6.

This chain uses TRBV18 with TRBJ2-1; tentative D call: TRBD2 (7 bases). The V end lost 3 bases, the J end lost 7 bases, and 19 bases lay between the germline ends. The CDR3 is made up of 16 amino acids. Germline values: CDR1 KGHSH, CDR2 LQKENI. The CDR3 bases are TGTGCCAGCTCACCCCGTAAGCCGGGGGGCTTAAATGAGCAGTTCTTC. Encoded protein: CASSPRKPGGLNEQFF.

The chain employs TRBV7-9 and TRBJ2-1, with TRBD1 identical over 7 bases. V shed 5 bases and J 6 bases; nucleotides not matched to a gene: 13. The CDR3 is made up of 16 amino acids. Germline V CDR1 and CDR2: SEHNR, FQNEAQ (reference sequence). The CDR3 DNA sequence: TGTGCCAGCAGCGCCCGTCCGAGACAGGGCGTCAATGAGCAGTTCTTC. As protein: CASSARPRQGVNEQFF.

The chain has TRBV7-6 and TRBJ1-1; no clear D gene. The CDR3 runs to 14 residues. Germline values: CDR1 SGHVS, CDR2 FNYEAQ. The germline V and J ends were trimmed by 4 bases and 3 bases, with 12 bases remaining between them. The CDR3 here is CASSSGGRDTEAFF. The CDR3 DNA sequence: TGTGCCAGCAGCTCCGGAGGGAGGGACACTGAAGCTTTCTTT.

This sequence joins TRBV6-1 and TRBJ2-7; 9 bases align to TRBD2. With 1 base clipped from V and 0 bases from J, the junction kept 7 bases outside the gene matches. Looked up from germline, CDR1 is MNHNS and CDR2 is SASEGT. This CDR3 is 17 amino acids long. The CDR3 here is CASSEEVAGAYSYEQYF. The CDR3 DNA follows: TGTGCCAGCAGTGAAGAGGTAGCGGGGGCCTACTCCTACGAGCAGTACTTC.

This clone was seen once. The rearrangement links TRBV6-5 to TRBJ1-5; D unresolved. From germline, CDR1 is MNHEY and CDR2 SVGAGI. V was trimmed by 7 bases and J by 3 bases, leaving 13 bases between them. This CDR3 contains 14 residues. The CDR3 DNA is TGTGCCAGCAACGCAGCGCACCTCAATCAGCCCCAGCATTTT. Translating it yields CASNAAHLNQPQHF.

Here the CDR3 DNA reads TGTGCCAGTAATCAGATAAACACCGGGGAGCTGTTTTTT. Encoded protein: CASNQINTGELFF. The rearrangement links TRBV19 to TRBJ2-2; D unresolved. This CDR3 is built from 13 residues. Trimming removed 7 bases at V and 2 bases at J, with 8 bases between. The germline gives CDR1 LNHDA, CDR2 SQIVND (reference sequence).

The J gene is TRBJ2-3, the V gene TRBV7-2; TRBD2 matches 7 bases. CDR1 is SGHTA and CDR2 is FQGNSA in the germline V gene. V lost 5 bases to trimming and J lost 3 bases; unmatched junction nucleotides: 5. This CDR3 comprises 14 residues. The CDR3 DNA sequence: TGTGCCAGCAGCAGAGGACTAGTAACAGATACGCAGTATTTT. It specifies CASSRGLVTDTQYF.

V gene TRBV6-6 combines with J gene TRBJ1-5; no definite D call. Germline lookup yields CDR1 MNHNY and CDR2 SVGAGI (reference sequence). The CDR3 is 15 residues long. V was cut by 4 bases and J by 0 bases, with 10 bases left in between. CDR3 protein: CASSFEFYSNQPQHF. CDR3 in DNA: TGTGCCAGCAGTTTCGAGTTCTATAGCAATCAGCCCCAGCATTTT.

This CDR3 reads CASSFASGDTQYF. The CDR3 nucleotides are TGCGCCAGCAGCTTCGCTAGCGGGGATACGCAGTATTTT. The rearrangement uses TRBV5-1 and TRBJ2-3; the match to TRBD2 covers 8 bases. CDR3 length: 13 amino acids. With 2 bases clipped from V and 6 bases from J, the junction kept 2 bases outside the gene matches. Germline V gene lookup returns CDR1 SGHRS and CDR2 YFSETQ.